A single sample gave rise to the 12 T cell receptor beta chains below, sequenced in a study of response to subunit inactivated influenza vaccine. Via MiXCR, TCRdb re-called the RT-PCR reads, giving one row per CDR3 protein. The sample holds 500,000 or so distinct CDR3 sequences, around 9.9% seen once. Sequencing was performed on PBMCs from blood, taken more than 35 days after vaccination. All receptors come from a man between 50 and 59 years old who received an inactivated influenza vaccine.

This clonotype was seen a few times. The chain has TRBV29-1 and TRBJ2-1; 7 bases line up with TRBD2. CDR3 length equals 14 residues. Germline CDR1 SQVTM, CDR2 ANQGSEA. After removal of 4 bases from V and 7 bases from J, the junction contained 10 bases not matched to a gene. The CDR3 protein is CSVVSRLARNEQFF. The CDR3 bases are TGCAGCGTTGTATCGAGACTAGCTAGAAATGAGCAGTTCTTC.

Here the CDR3 DNA reads TGCGCCAGCAGCGATTACCAGGGGTTTCAGCCCCAGCATTTT. This encodes CASSDYQGFQPQHF. The chain joins TRBV4-1 to TRBJ1-5; tentatively, D is TRBD1 (6 bases). CDR1 is MGHRA and CDR2 is YSYEKL in the germline V gene. CDR3 length: 14 amino acids. Trimming cost V 5 bases and J 6 bases, with 14 bases left between them.

This clonotype was picked up a small number of times. J is TRBJ1-2 and V is TRBV5-1, with D unclear. CDR1 is SGHRS, CDR2 YFSETQ, per germline. The CDR3 spans 14 residues. V lost 0 bases and J lost 5, with 11 bases in between. CDR3 residues: CASSLDLVGYGYTF. Here the CDR3 DNA reads TGCGCCAGCAGCTTGGATTTGGTGGGGTATGGCTACACCTTC.

In this sample, this clonotype turned up a few times. V and J are TRBV7-2 and TRBJ2-7; 8 bases are a match to TRBD1. With V trimmed by 6 bases and J by 2 bases, 3 bases remained unmatched. This CDR3 region has 13 residues. Germline V CDR1 and CDR2: SGHTA, FQGNSA. Here the CDR3 DNA reads TGTGCCAGCAGACAGGGGGGAACCTACGAGCAGTACTTC. It codes for CASRQGGTYEQYF. Variable domain in full (rest from reference TRBV7-2 and TRBJ2-7): GAGVSQSPSNKVTEKGKDVELRCDPISGHTALYWYRQSLGQGLEFLIYFQGNSAPDKSGLPSDRFSAERTGGSVSTLTIQRTQQEDSAVYLCASRQGGTYEQYFGPGTRLTVT.

This clonotype was picked up many times. The gene calls are TRBV11-2 and TRBJ1-1, with D tentatively TRBD1 (5 bases). The CDR3 extends over 14 amino acids. In germline, CDR1 is SGHAT, CDR2 FQNNGV. V was trimmed by 4 bases and J by 1 base, leaving 10 bases between them. DNA for the CDR3: TGTGCCAGCAGCTCCCTGACAGAGAACACTGAAGCTTTCTTT. It yields the protein CASSSLTENTEAFF. Filled out from reference TRBV11-2 and TRBJ1-1, the complete variable domain reads EAGVAQSPRYKIIEKRQSVAFWCNPISGHATLYWYQQILGQGPKLLIQFQNNGVVDDSQLPKDRFSAERLKGVDSTLKIQPAKLEDSAVYLCASSSLTENTEAFFGQGTRLTVV.

Only a few counts were recorded for this clonotype. The chain recombines TRBV23-1 with TRBJ1-4; the D is unclear. TRBV23-1 falls under the ORF class, with uncertain function. Trimming shortened V by 0 bases and J by 3 bases, and 17 bases separated the two germline ends. The CDR3 totals 18 residues. The CDR3 is CASSQSGPWFESNEKLFF. The CDR3 DNA reads TGCGCCAGCAGTCAATCAGGACCCTGGTTCGAATCTAATGAAAAACTGTTTTTT.

This clonotype was seen only a few times. The rearrangement uses TRBV5-1 and TRBJ2-1; D is unresolved. The germline V and J ends were trimmed by 1 base and 5 bases, with 7 bases remaining between them. The CDR3 runs 13 residues. From germline, CDR1 is SGHRS and CDR2 YFSETQ. The CDR3 sequence: CASSLFPNNEQFF. CDR3 bases: TGCGCCAGCAGCTTGTTCCCCAACAATGAGCAGTTCTTC.

The gene calls are TRBV29-1 and TRBJ1-3; a weak D match, TRBD1 (5 bases). The CDR3 length is 14 residues. V lost 6 bases and J lost 4, with 16 bases in between. Per the germline V gene, CDR1 is SQVTM and CDR2 is ANQGSEA. CDR3 protein: CSVLDMYYGNTIYF. CDR3 DNA sequence: TGCAGCGTGCTGGACATGTACTACGGAAACACCATATATTTT.

In its sample, this clonotype was seen a few times. The gene calls are TRBV18 and TRBJ1-1; 10 bases are shared with TRBD1. V shed 3 bases and J 1 base; nucleotides not matched to a gene: 8. Germline-derived CDR1 and CDR2 are KGHSH and LQKENI. The CDR3 is made up of 17 amino acids. CDR3 region: CASSPGQGLIRNTEAFF. CDR3 DNA: TGTGCCAGCTCACCGGGACAGGGGTTGATACGGAACACTGAAGCTTTCTTT.

The chain links TRBV20-1 to TRBJ2-2; D uncertain. The germline CDR1 and CDR2 sequences are DFQATT and SNEGSKA (reference sequence). This CDR3 is 13 amino acids long. Trimming shortened V by 3 bases and J by 1 base, and 6 bases separated the two germline ends. This chain's CDR3 is CSASLQNTGELFF. The CDR3 bases are TGCAGTGCTAGCTTGCAGAACACCGGGGAGCTGTTTTTT.

This clonotype occurred many times. The chain employs TRBV12-3 or TRBV12-4 and TRBJ2-1; D is ambiguous. This CDR3 is 13 amino acids long. V lost 6 bases to trimming and J lost 10 bases, with 16 bases between them. CDR3 loop: CASSFRRSSEQFF. The CDR3 DNA reads as TGTGCCAGCAGCTTTAGACGCTCCAGCGAGCAGTTCTTC.

This clonotype appeared a few times. The chain combines TRBV18 with TRBJ2-5, with TRBD2 matching over 10 bases. The CDR3 totals 17 residues. Losses at the gene ends were 1 base for V and 4 bases for J; bases not matched to a gene: 9. Germline assignment: CDR1 KGHSH and CDR2 LQKENI. The CDR3 DNA is TGTGCCAGCTCACCACTTATCTCTAGCGGGAGTCTAGAGACCCAGTACTTC. This codes for CASSPLISSGSLETQYF.